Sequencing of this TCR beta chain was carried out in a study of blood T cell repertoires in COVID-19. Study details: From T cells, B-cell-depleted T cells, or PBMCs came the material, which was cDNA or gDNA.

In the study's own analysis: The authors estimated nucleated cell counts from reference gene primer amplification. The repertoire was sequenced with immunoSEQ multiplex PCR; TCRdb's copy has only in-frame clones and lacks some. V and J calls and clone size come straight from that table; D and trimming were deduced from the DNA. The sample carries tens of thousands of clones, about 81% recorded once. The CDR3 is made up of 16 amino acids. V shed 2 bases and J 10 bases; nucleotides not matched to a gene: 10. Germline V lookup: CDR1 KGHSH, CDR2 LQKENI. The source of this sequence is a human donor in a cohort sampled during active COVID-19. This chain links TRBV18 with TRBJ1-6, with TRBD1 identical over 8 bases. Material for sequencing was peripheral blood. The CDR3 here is CASSPTTGQARSPLHF. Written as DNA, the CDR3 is TGTGCCAGCTCACCAACTACGGGACAGGCCCGCTCACCCCTCCACTTT.